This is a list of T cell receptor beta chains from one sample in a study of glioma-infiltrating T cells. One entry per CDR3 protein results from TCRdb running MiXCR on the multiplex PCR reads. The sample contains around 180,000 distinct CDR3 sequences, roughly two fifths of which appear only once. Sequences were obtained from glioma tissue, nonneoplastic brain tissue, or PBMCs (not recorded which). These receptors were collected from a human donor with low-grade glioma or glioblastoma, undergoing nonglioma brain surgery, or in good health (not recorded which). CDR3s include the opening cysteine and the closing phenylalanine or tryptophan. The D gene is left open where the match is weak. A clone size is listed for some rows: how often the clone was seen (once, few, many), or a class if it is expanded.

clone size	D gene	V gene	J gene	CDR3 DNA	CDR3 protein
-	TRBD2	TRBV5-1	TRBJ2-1	TGCGCCAGCAGCTTGAAAAGCGGGAGGGTCAATGAGCAGTTCTTC	CASSLKSGRVNEQFF
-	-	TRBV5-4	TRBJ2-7	TGTGCCAGCAGCCCCAGGTCCTCCTCCTACGAGCAGTACTTC	CASSPRSSSYEQYF
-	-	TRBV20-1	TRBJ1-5	TGCAGTGATAGAGCGACAGAGGATAAGCCCCAGCATTTT	CSDRATEDKPQHF
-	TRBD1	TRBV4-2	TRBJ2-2	TGTGCCAGCAGTCCAACAGGGGGAGGATTGGAGCTGTTTTTT	CASSPTGGGLELFF
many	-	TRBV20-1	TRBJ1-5	TGCAGTGCTAGATCTGAATTACAGGGATCAAGACAGCCCCAGCATTTT	CSARSELQGSRQPQHF
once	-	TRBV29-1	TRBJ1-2	TGCAGCGTGCTCACACCCAGACACTATGGCTACACCTTC	CSVLTPRHYGYTF
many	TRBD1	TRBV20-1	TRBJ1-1	TGCAGTGCTAGAGGACAGGGAGAAGCTGAAGCTTTCTTT	CSARGQGEAEAFF
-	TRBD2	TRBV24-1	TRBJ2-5	TGTGCCACCAGTGATTTTACGACTAGCGGGCAAGAGACCCAGTACTTC	CATSDFTTSGQETQYF
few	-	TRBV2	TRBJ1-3	TGTGCCAGCAGTGAAGGGCGGGCAAGCTCTGGAAACACCATATATTTT	CASSEGRASSGNTIYF
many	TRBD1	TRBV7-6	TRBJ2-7	TGTGCCAGCAGCTTTACAGGGGGCGAGCAGTACTTC	CASSFTGGEQYF
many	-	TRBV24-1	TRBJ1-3	TGTGCCACCAGCCCCTCGGACGGCTCTGGAAACACCATATATTTT	CATSPSDGSGNTIYF
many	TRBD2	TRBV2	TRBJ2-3	TGTGCCAGCAGTATCCTAGCGGGACTCGATACGCAGTATTTT	CASSILAGLDTQYF
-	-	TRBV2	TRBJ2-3	TGCGCCAGCAGCGCCTGGGACTTTCCCACAGATACGCAGTATTTT	CASSAWDFPTDTQYF
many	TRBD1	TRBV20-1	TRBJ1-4	TGCAGTGCTACGAGACAGGGGGTGAACGAAAAACTGTTTTTT	CSATRQGVNEKLFF
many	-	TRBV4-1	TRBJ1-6	TGCGCCAGCAGCCAATACAGGCGACAGCTCCACTTT	CASSQYRRQLHF
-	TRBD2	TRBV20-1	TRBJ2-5	TGCAGTGCTAGAATAGCGGGACGGTTCAAAGAGACCCAGTACTTC	CSARIAGRFKETQYF
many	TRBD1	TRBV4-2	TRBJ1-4	TGTGCCAGCAGCCCGGGGACAGATCTAACTAATGAAAAACTGTTTTTT	CASSPGTDLTNEKLFF
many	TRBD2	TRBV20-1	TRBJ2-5	TGCAGTGCTAGAGAGGGACTAGCAGAGACCCAGTACTTC	CSAREGLAETQYF
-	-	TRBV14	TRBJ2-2	TGTGCCAGCAGCCGACCCCTTCGGGCCTCCGGGACAAGCACCGGGGAGCTGTTTTTT	CASSRPLRASGTSTGELFF
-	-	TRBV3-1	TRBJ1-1	TGTGCCAGAAGCGCAAACAGGCTTGGAGGCACTGAAGCTTTCTTT	CARSANRLGGTEAFF
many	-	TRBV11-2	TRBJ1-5	TGTGCCAGCAGCTTAGCGGCAGCCGATCAGCCCCAGCATTTT	CASSLAAADQPQHF
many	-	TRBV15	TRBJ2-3	TGTGCCTCCGGGAACCCCGTTCGAACGCAGTATTTT	CASGNPVRTQYF
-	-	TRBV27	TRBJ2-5	TGTGCCAGCAGCTCAGGACTCCGCCAAGGGACCCAGTACTTC	CASSSGLRQGTQYF
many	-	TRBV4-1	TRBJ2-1	TGCGCCAGCAGCCAGGTTATAAATGAGCAGTTCTTC	CASSQVINEQFF
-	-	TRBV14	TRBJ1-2	TGTGCCAGCAGCCAAATGTCCGGCGGATATGGCTACACCTTC	CASSQMSGGYGYTF
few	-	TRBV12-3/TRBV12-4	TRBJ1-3	TGTGCCAGCAGTTCGGGACAAGGAAACACCATATATTTT	CASSSGQGNTIYF
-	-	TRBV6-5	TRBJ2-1	TGTGCCAGCAGCCTTAACCTTCGACGCGCGGAGAAGTTCTTC	CASSLNLRRAEKFF
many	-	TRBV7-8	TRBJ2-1	TGTGCCAGCAGCTTAGGAGGTCCCAATGAGCAGTTCTTC	CASSLGGPNEQFF
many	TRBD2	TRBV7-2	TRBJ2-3	TGTGCCAGCAGCTTAGTCGCTAGCGGGAGAGTGACAGATACGCAGTATTTT	CASSLVASGRVTDTQYF
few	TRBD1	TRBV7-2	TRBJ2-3	TGTGCCAGCGGTGGACAGGGGGGCACAGATACGCAGTATTTT	CASGGQGGTDTQYF
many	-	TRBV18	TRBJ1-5	TGTGCCAGCTCGCCTCTACAGGGTAAGCAGCCCCAGCATTTT	CASSPLQGKQPQHF
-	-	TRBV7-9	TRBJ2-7	TGTGCCAGCAGCATAAGTCTCTACGAGCAGTACTTC	CASSISLYEQYF
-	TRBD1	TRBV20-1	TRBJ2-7	TGCAGTGCTAAGGGTGGACAGGTTAGGGAGCAGTACTTC	CSAKGGQVREQYF
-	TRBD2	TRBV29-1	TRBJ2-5	TGCAGCGCCGATATAGCGGGATTGGAAGAGGAGACCCAGTACTTC	CSADIAGLEEETQYF
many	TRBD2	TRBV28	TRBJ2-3	TGTGCCAGCAGGCTCTCTAGCGGGAGGCGGGCAGATACGCAGTATTTT	CASRLSSGRRADTQYF
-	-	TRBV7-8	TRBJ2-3	TGTGCCAGCAGGGTCGTAGGGATTAGCACAGATACGCAGTATTTT	CASRVVGISTDTQYF
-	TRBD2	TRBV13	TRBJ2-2	TGTGCCAGCAGCTTAGTTCGCCTAGCGGGAAGGTCCGGGGAGCTGTTTTTT	CASSLVRLAGRSGELFF
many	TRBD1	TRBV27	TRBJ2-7	TGTGCCACCGGGACAGGGGGCGCCGGAGTTTACGAGCAGTACTTC	CATGTGGAGVYEQYF
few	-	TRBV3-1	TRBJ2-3	TGTGCCAGCAGCCCCAGCGCTAATACGCAGTATTTT	CASSPSANTQYF
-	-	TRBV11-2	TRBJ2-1	TGTGCCAGCAGCTTTCCGGGTCCTGAGCAGTTCTTC	CASSFPGPEQFF
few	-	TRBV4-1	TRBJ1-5	TGCGCCAGCAGCCAAGATGAGGGAGGAAATCAGCCCCAGCATTTT	CASSQDEGGNQPQHF
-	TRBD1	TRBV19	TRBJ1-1	TGTGCCAGTAGTGCGAACAGGGGCACTGAAGCTTTCTTT	CASSANRGTEAFF
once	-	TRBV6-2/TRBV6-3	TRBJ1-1	TGTGCCAGCAGATACGGGGAAATGAATACTGAAGCTTTCTTT	CASRYGEMNTEAFF
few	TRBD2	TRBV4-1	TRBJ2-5	TGCGCCAGCAGGCCGACTAGCGGGAGACGTCAAGAGACCCAGTACTTC	CASRPTSGRRQETQYF
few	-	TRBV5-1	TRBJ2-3	TGCGCCAGCAGCTTGGAAGGTCGGCTCTGGGATACGCAGTATTTT	CASSLEGRLWDTQYF
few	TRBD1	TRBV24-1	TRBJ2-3	TGTGCCACCAGTGACCCGACAGGGCAGGGAGATACGCAGTATTTT	CATSDPTGQGDTQYF
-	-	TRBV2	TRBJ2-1	TGTGCCAGCAGCCAATCTTTGGGGCATGAGCAGTTCTTC	CASSQSLGHEQFF
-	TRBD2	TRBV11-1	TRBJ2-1	TGTGCCAGCAGCTACAACCTAAGGAGCGGGGTTTCCTACAATGAGCAGTTCTTC	CASSYNLRSGVSYNEQFF
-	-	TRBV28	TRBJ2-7	TGTGCCAGCAGTTTATTCGGATACGAGCAGTACTTC	CASSLFGYEQYF
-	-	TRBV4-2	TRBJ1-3	TGTGCCAGCAGCCAAGATCCAGGTCGGAACTCTGGAAACACCATATATTTT	CASSQDPGRNSGNTIYF
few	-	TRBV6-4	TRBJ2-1	TGTGCCAGCAGTGAAACGTTGGCAATCGGCGATGAGCAGTTCTTC	CASSETLAIGDEQFF
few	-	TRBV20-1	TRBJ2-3	TGCAGTGCTAGAGATCCGGGCCCAGGTTTCTTGGGCACAGATACGCAGTATTTT	CSARDPGPGFLGTDTQYF